These T cell receptor beta chains were read from a single sample in a study of blood T cell repertoires in COVID-19. Data came from immunoSEQ multiplex PCR; TCRdb stores just in-frame clones and leaves some out. The repertoire has about 160,000 clones, roughly 93% of them found once; the top ten carry around 4.6%. Sequencing was carried out using peripheral blood. These TCRs come from a woman aged 50 to 60 with acute or convalescent COVID-19. The CDR3 runs from the conserved cysteine through the conserved F or W. D genes are given only for firm matches. The size entry is marked missing in some rows and otherwise reads once, few, many or a size class.

J	size	V	D	CDR3	DNA
TRBJ1-1	NA	TRBV5-1	NA	CASSFRGGANTEAFF	TGCGCCAGCAGCTTCCGGGGAGGGGCGAACACTGAAGCTTTCTTT
TRBJ1-1	NA	TRBV25-1	NA	CASSGAGSWAEAFF	TGTGCCAGCAGTGGGGCAGGGTCCTGGGCTGAAGCTTTCTTT
TRBJ1-6	few	TRBV25-1	NA	CASSEMSSYNSPLHF	TGTGCCAGCAGTGAGATGAGCTCCTATAATTCACCCCTCCACTTT
TRBJ1-6	NA	TRBV28	NA	CASSLGGSSYNSPLHF	TGTGCCAGCAGTTTGGGGGGAAGCTCCTATAATTCACCCCTCCACTTT
TRBJ1-5	NA	TRBV28	TRBD1	CASSWGQGLFQPQHF	TGTGCCAGCAGTTGGGGACAGGGGCTGTTTCAGCCCCAGCATTTT
TRBJ1-2	NA	TRBV7-9	TRBD1	CASSPGQRGEAPYGYTF	TGTGCCAGCAGCCCGGGACAGAGAGGGGAAGCGCCTTATGGCTACACCTTC
TRBJ2-3	NA	TRBV4-1	TRBD2	CASSQLPGLATTDTQYF	TGCGCCAGCAGCCAACTCCCGGGACTAGCGACGACAGATACGCAGTATTTT
TRBJ1-2	few	TRBV5-6	NA	CASSRGHNGYTF	TGTGCCAGCAGCCGGGGACACAATGGCTACACCTTC
TRBJ2-3	NA	TRBV27	TRBD2	CASSIGTSGTDTQYF	TGTGCCAGCAGTATCGGGACTAGCGGAACAGATACGCAGTATTTT
TRBJ2-7	once	TRBV12-3/TRBV12-4	NA	CASSLGAYEQYF	TGTGCCAGCAGTTTGGGCGCCTACGAGCAGTACTTC
TRBJ1-5	NA	TRBV28	TRBD1	CASSSNGQGGQPQHF	TGTGCCAGCAGTTCTAACGGACAGGGCGGTCAGCCCCAGCATTTT
TRBJ1-4	NA	TRBV15	TRBD1	CATSPIQGYNEKLFF	TGTGCCACCAGCCCTATACAGGGGTATAATGAAAAACTGTTTTTT
TRBJ2-5	NA	TRBV30	TRBD2	CAWGLAGLGTQYF	TGTGCCTGGGGACTAGCGGGGCTGGGGACCCAGTACTTC
TRBJ1-1	once	TRBV6-2/TRBV6-3	NA	CASSYEGDAYTEAFF	TGTGCCAGCAGTTACGAGGGGGACGCGTACACTGAAGCTTTCTTT
TRBJ1-1	NA	TRBV19	NA	CASTGQGRFTEAFF	TGTGCCAGTACAGGGCAGGGGCGTTTCACTGAAGCTTTCTTT
TRBJ2-5	NA	TRBV7-3	TRBD1	CASSPTGQGPQETQYF	TGTGCCAGCAGCCCCACGGGACAGGGCCCTCAAGAGACCCAGTACTTC
TRBJ1-6	NA	TRBV6-5	NA	CASSYSKLPPLHF	TGTGCCAGCAGTTACTCCAAGCTTCCCCCCCTCCACTTT
TRBJ2-7	NA	TRBV7-8	TRBD2	CASSFPGLAVPYEQYF	TGTGCCAGCAGCTTCCCGGGACTAGCGGTTCCCTACGAGCAGTACTTC
TRBJ2-1	NA	TRBV7-3	TRBD2	CASSSGLSNEQFF	TGTGCCAGCAGCTCGGGACTATCGAATGAGCAGTTCTTC
TRBJ2-7	NA	TRBV7-2	NA	CASSFAGLFYEQYF	TGTGCCAGCAGCTTTGCGGGGTTATTCTACGAGCAGTACTTC
TRBJ2-1	NA	TRBV28	TRBD2	CASSTLAGYEQFF	TGTGCCAGCAGTACCCTAGCGGGATATGAGCAGTTCTTC
TRBJ2-7	NA	TRBV4-3	TRBD2	CASSQDVSERGAYEQYF	TGCGCCAGCAGCCAAGATGTCTCGGAGCGGGGAGCCTACGAGCAGTACTTC
TRBJ1-2	NA	TRBV10-3	TRBD1	CATQGAGGYTF	TGTGCCACCCAGGGGGCTGGTGGCTACACCTTC
TRBJ2-1	NA	TRBV7-8	NA	CASSLRQAYNEQFF	TGTGCCAGCAGCTTAAGACAGGCCTACAATGAGCAGTTCTTC
TRBJ1-5	NA	TRBV24-1	NA	CATSDPNQPQHF	TGTGCCACCAGTGACCCTAATCAGCCCCAGCATTTT
TRBJ1-2	NA	TRBV14	TRBD1	CASRPTGDYGYTF	TGTGCCAGCAGACCTACAGGGGACTATGGCTACACCTTC
TRBJ1-2	NA	TRBV5-5	TRBD1	CASRSPGTAFYGYTF	TGTGCCAGCAGGAGCCCCGGGACAGCATTCTATGGCTACACCTTC
TRBJ1-2	NA	TRBV29-1	NA	CSVGSDFPNYGYTF	TGCAGCGTTGGTTCCGACTTCCCTAACTATGGCTACACCTTC
TRBJ2-1	once	TRBV10-1	TRBD2	CASSPGTSGRVNEQFF	TGCGCCAGCAGTCCCGGGACTAGCGGGAGGGTCAATGAGCAGTTCTTC
TRBJ1-1	NA	TRBV9	TRBD1	CASSRMGTGNTEAFF	TGTGCCAGCAGCCGAATGGGGACAGGGAACACTGAAGCTTTCTTT
TRBJ1-1	NA	TRBV4-3	NA	CASSQSNRENTEAFF	TGCGCCAGCAGCCAGAGCAACAGGGAGAACACTGAAGCTTTCTTT
TRBJ2-5	NA	TRBV7-9	NA	CASSLVSGTQETQYF	TGTGCCAGCAGCTTAGTGTCAGGAACACAAGAGACCCAGTACTTC
TRBJ1-2	NA	TRBV2	NA	CASSVQINYGYTF	TGTGCCAGCAGTGTACAGATTAACTATGGCTACACCTTC
TRBJ2-3	NA	TRBV7-3	TRBD2	CASSPRGLAGAITDTQYF	TGTGCCAGCAGCCCCCGGGGACTAGCGGGGGCTATCACAGATACGCAGTATTTT
TRBJ1-6	NA	TRBV15	TRBD1	CATSGGGQANSPLHF	TGTGCCACCAGCGGAGGGGGACAGGCTAACTCACCCCTCCACTTT
TRBJ1-3	NA	TRBV18	TRBD1	CASSMGQGNTIYF	TGTGCCAGCTCAATGGGACAGGGAAACACCATATATTTT
TRBJ2-1	NA	TRBV5-8	TRBD2	CASSLEGLAGYFHEQFF	TGTGCCAGCAGCCTAGAGGGGCTAGCGGGGTACTTCCATGAGCAGTTCTTC
TRBJ1-4	NA	TRBV15	TRBD1	CATSRGDRGEEKLFF	TGTGCCACCAGCAGAGGGGACAGGGGAGAAGAAAAACTGTTTTTT
TRBJ1-5	NA	TRBV25-1	NA	CASRGEGNQPQHF	TGTGCCAGCAGAGGGGAGGGGAATCAGCCCCAGCATTTT
TRBJ2-7	NA	TRBV7-2	NA	CASSFLSGRYEQYF	TGTGCCAGCAGCTTCCTCAGCGGGCGTTACGAGCAGTACTTC
TRBJ2-7	once	TRBV10-3	TRBD1	CAMGQGGAYEQYF	TGTGCCATGGGACAGGGGGGGGCCTACGAGCAGTACTTC
TRBJ1-1	NA	TRBV18	TRBD1	CASSPEQGANTEAFF	TGTGCCAGCTCACCGGAACAGGGGGCTAACACTGAAGCTTTCTTT
TRBJ2-7	NA	TRBV14	TRBD2	CASSQVRGVMDEQYF	TGTGCCAGCAGCCAAGTCCGGGGGGTAATGGACGAGCAGTACTTC